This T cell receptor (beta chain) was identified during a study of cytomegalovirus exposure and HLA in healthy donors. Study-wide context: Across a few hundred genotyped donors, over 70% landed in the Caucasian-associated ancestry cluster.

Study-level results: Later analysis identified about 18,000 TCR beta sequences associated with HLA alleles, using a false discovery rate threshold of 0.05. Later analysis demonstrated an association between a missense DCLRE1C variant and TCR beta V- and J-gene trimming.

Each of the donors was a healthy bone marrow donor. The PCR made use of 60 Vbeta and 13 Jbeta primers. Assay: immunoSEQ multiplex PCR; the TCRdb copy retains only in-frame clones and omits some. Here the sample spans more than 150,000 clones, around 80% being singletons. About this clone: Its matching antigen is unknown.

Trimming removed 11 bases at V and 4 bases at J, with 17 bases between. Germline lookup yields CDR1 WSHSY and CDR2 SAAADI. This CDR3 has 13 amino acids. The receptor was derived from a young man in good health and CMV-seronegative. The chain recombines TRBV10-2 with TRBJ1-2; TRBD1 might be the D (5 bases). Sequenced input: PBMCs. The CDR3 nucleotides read TGCGCCGCCCAACCAGATAGGGGCTATGGCTACACCTTC. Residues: CAAQPDRGYGYTF.